This T cell receptor (beta chain) was retrieved from a study of T cells in Graves' hyperthyroidism and ophthalmopathy. Not enrolled were patients with uncontrolled infection, other autoimmune disease, pregnancy or lactation. CDR3 length equals 16 residues. CDR1 is MNHEY, CDR2 SVGAGI, per germline. V lost 0 bases and J 5 bases, leaving 17 bases between the germline ends. This clonotype was counted at least ten times. TCR beta CDR3 region amplification was performed from RNA transcripts. RT-PCR in the first round (using the HTBI primer set) targeted the TCR CDR3. MiXCR, run by TCRdb on the multiplex PCR reads, gives a single entry per CDR3 protein. The sample includes hundreds of thousands of distinct CDR3 sequences, 15% to 18% seen only once; the top ten take approximately 8%.

The receptor was derived from a woman aged 18-29 years with Graves' hyperthyroidism. The sample taken for sequencing was blood. The chain is built from TRBV6-5 and TRBJ2-7, with unresolved D. The CDR3 here is CASSYSIWGSGDEQYF. DNA for the CDR3: TGTGCCAGCAGTTACTCGATTTGGGGTTCCGGTGACGAGCAGTACTTC.